This T cell receptor beta chain was recorded in a study of blood T cell repertoires in COVID-19. Study context: The United States, Italy and Spain supplied acute and convalescent COVID-19 samples.

Some clones are missing from TCRdb's copy, which holds only in-frame ones; the method was immunoSEQ multiplex PCR. The table lists about 220,000 clones, 65% to 90% of them singletons. The V segment lost 4 bases and the J segment 7 bases; nucleotides outside the gene matches: 5. Germline CDR1 is KGHDR and CDR2 is SFDVKD. CDR3 length: 14 amino acids. The sequencing input was peripheral blood. The chain carries TRBV24-1 and TRBJ2-3; 9 positions agree with TRBD2. The TCR was taken from an older woman with COVID-19, enrolled during active disease. Here the CDR3 DNA reads TGTGCCACCAGTGACCAGGGACTAGCCAATACGCAGTATTTT. This sequence encodes CATSDQGLANTQYF.